A single sample is the source of the 25 T cell receptor beta chains below, sequenced in a study of blood T cell repertoires in COVID-19. The data were produced by immunoSEQ multiplex PCR, yet TCRdb's version contains in-frame clones alone and is incomplete. In the table there are approximately 300,000 clones, approximately 90% of which are singletons. Source material: PBMCs or T cells enriched from blood (not recorded which). Receptor source: a woman aged 25 to 45 who had recovered from COVID-19.

The chain couples TRBV5-8 to TRBJ1-6; no firm D call. Trimming shortened V by 3 bases and J by 9 bases, and 13 bases separated the two germline ends. The CDR3 covers 14 residues. In germline, CDR1 is SGHTS, CDR2 YDEGEE. CDR3 loop: CASSSDPLVSPLHF. Written as DNA, the CDR3 is TGTGCCAGCAGCTCAGATCCCCTGGTTTCACCCCTCCACTTT.

The chain joins TRBV7-3 to TRBJ1-2; no clear D. CDR3 size: 14 residues. CDR1 is SGHTA, CDR2 FQGTGA, per germline. The V end lost 6 bases, the J end lost 7 bases, and 18 bases lay between the germline ends. The CDR3 is CASSSRPRAGGYTF. The CDR3 nucleotides are TGTGCCAGCAGTTCTCGGCCTAGGGCGGGTGGCTACACCTTC.

The V gene is TRBV5-8, the J gene TRBJ1-1; no definite D call. Trimming removed 4 bases from V and 9 bases from J, with 10 bases in between. CDR3 length equals 11 residues. The germline CDR1 and CDR2 sequences are SGHTS and YDEGEE. Here the CDR3 reads CASSAGGQAFF. The CDR3 DNA follows: TGTGCCAGCAGCGCCGGTGGGCAAGCTTTCTTT.

This chain joins TRBV30 and TRBJ2-7; 11 bases match TRBD2. V shed 5 bases and J 6 bases; nucleotides not matched to a gene: 9. The CDR3 consists of 14 residues. Germline V gives CDR1 GTSNPN, CDR2 SVGIG (reference sequence). The CDR3 spells CAWQISGGAGEQYF. As DNA, the CDR3 is TGTGCCTGGCAGATTAGCGGGGGGGCTGGCGAGCAGTACTTC. The entire variable domain, with the rest obtained from reference TRBV30 and TRBJ2-7, is as follows: SQTIHQWPATLVQPVGSPLSLECTVEGTSNPNLYWYRQAAGRGLQLLFYSVGIGQISSEVPQNLSASRPQDRQFILSSKKLLLSDSGFYLCAWQISGGAGEQYFGPGTRLTVT.

The rearrangement links TRBV30 to TRBJ1-2; D ambiguous. Germline CDR1 and CDR2: GTSNPN and SVGIG (reference sequence). With 0 bases removed from V and 8 bases from J, the gap between germline ends came to 10 bases. The CDR3 length is 12 residues. The CDR3: CAWSVRGYGYTF. CDR3 sequence (DNA): TGTGCCTGGAGTGTCAGAGGGTACGGCTACACCTTC.

This CDR3 is CASRSQGTEAFF. CDR3 DNA sequence: TGCGCCAGCAGAAGCCAGGGCACTGAAGCTTTCTTT. The gene calls are TRBV10-2 and TRBJ1-1, with D possibly matching TRBD1 (5 bases). The CDR3 sequence is 12 residues long. Germline V gene sequence: CDR1 WSHSY, CDR2 SAAADI. Trimming cost V 6 bases and J 4 bases, with 9 bases left between them.

The chain joins TRBV9 to TRBJ2-1; TRBD2 is a possible D gene (6 bases). The CDR3 is 17 amino acids. The germline CDR1 and CDR2 sequences are SGDLS and YYNGEE. Trimming took off 3 bases at V and 1 base at J, with 17 bases between the two ends. The CDR3 protein is CASSAGGAPISYNEQFF. The DNA of the CDR3 is TGTGCCAGCAGCGCCGGGGGAGCTCCCATTTCCTACAATGAGCAGTTCTTC.

This clone turned up a few times. V and J are TRBV28 and TRBJ2-1, with D possibly matching TRBD1 (5 bases). This CDR3 region has 15 residues. Trimming shortened V by 3 bases and J by 4 bases, and 13 bases separated the two germline ends. From germline, CDR1 is MDHEN and CDR2 SYDVKM. Here the CDR3 DNA reads TGTGCCAGCAGTTTGGGTGAAGGGGTTTACAATGAGCAGTTCTTC. Protein product: CASSLGEGVYNEQFF.

The V call is TRBV21-1, the J call TRBJ1-5. TRBV21-1 is shown as a pseudogene. The CDR3 length is 18 residues. The CDR3 bases are TGTGCCAGCAGCAAACAAGTAGGAACAGGGCCGGGGGGTCAGCCCCAGCATTTT. Its protein is CASSKQVGTGPGGQPQHF.

The gene calls are TRBV5-4 and TRBJ1-2, with D perhaps matching TRBD1 (6 bases). The CDR3 extends over 14 amino acids. Germline V CDR1 and CDR2: SGHNT, YYREEE (reference sequence). V gave up 4 bases and J gave up 9 bases, with 19 bases separating them. The CDR3 DNA reads as TGTGCCAGCAGCATTTCCGGGACACACGGGAGCTACACCTTC. Protein sequence: CASSISGTHGSYTF.

In regard to this clone: Other DNA sequences from this sample encode an identical CDR3 as well. The chain recombines TRBV6-5 with TRBJ2-1, with 11 bases identical to TRBD2. Germline CDR1 reads MNHEY; CDR2 reads SVGAGI. V lost 6 bases to trimming and J lost 3 bases; unmatched junction nucleotides: 1. This CDR3 is 14 amino acids long. CDR3 sequence reads: CASRGLAGYNEQFF. The CDR3 DNA reads TGTGCCAGCAGAGGACTAGCGGGCTACAATGAGCAGTTCTTC.

The chain joins TRBV10-3 to TRBJ2-3, with 7 bases fitting TRBD2. V shed 3 bases and J 0 bases; nucleotides not matched to a gene: 12. The CDR3 sequence is 18 residues long. CDR1 and CDR2 (germline): ENHRY, SYGVKD. CDR3 residues: CAISDDRVSGPSTDTQYF. The CDR3 nucleotides read TGTGCCATCAGTGATGATAGGGTTAGCGGGCCAAGCACAGATACGCAGTATTTT.

V gene TRBV7-2 combines with J gene TRBJ1-2, with D tentatively TRBD1 (5 bases). The ends were cut back, 5 bases at V and 5 bases at J, with 18 bases in the middle. Germline CDR1 SGHTA, CDR2 FQGNSA. This CDR3 region has 15 residues. This CDR3 is CASSRGGRGWYGYTF. The CDR3 coding sequence is TGTGCCAGCAGCCGCGGGGGTCGGGGATGGTATGGCTACACCTTC.

The chain links TRBV5-5 to TRBJ2-7, with D unclear. The CDR3 loop spans 11 amino acids. Germline V lookup: CDR1 SGHKS, CDR2 YYEKEE (reference sequence). Trimming removed 3 bases from V and 4 bases from J, with 5 bases in between. The CDR3: CASSSVYEQYF. The CDR3 bases are TGTGCCAGCAGCTCCGTATACGAGCAGTACTTC. Using reference TRBV5-5 and TRBJ2-7 for the parts outside the CDR3, the full variable domain is DAGVTQSPTHLIKTRGQQVTLRCSPISGHKSVSWYQQVLGQGPQFIFQYYEKEERGRGNFPDRFSARQFPNYSSELNVNALLLGDSALYLCASSSVYEQYFGPGTRLTVT.

The rearrangement uses TRBV6-1 and TRBJ2-7, with D possibly being TRBD1 (5 bases). V lost 1 base to trimming and J lost 2 bases, with 9 bases between them. Germline V gene lookup returns CDR1 MNHNS and CDR2 SASEGT. CDR3 size: 14 residues. CDR3 nucleotides: TGTGCCAGCAGTGAAGGGGGCAGGGCCTACGAGCAGTACTTC. As protein: CASSEGGRAYEQYF.

This sequence joins TRBV6-2 or TRBV6-3 and TRBJ1-1; D gene unclear. Germline V gene sequence: CDR1 MNHEY, CDR2 SVGEGT. V was shortened by 4 bases and J by 3 bases, with 27 bases between the two germline ends. The CDR3 loop spans 19 amino acids. CDR3 region: CASSSSIDGVMLRDTEAFF. CDR3 in DNA: TGTGCCAGCAGTTCTTCTATCGACGGGGTAATGTTAAGAGACACTGAAGCTTTCTTT.

This clone has a single count. The rearrangement links TRBV2 to TRBJ1-5; 7 bases fit TRBD1. V trimming: 6 bases; J trimming: 5 bases; junction bases outside the gene matches: 4. The CDR3 consists of 13 residues. Germline loops: CDR1 SNHLY, CDR2 FYNNEI. The CDR3 bases are TGTGCCAGCAGCGAGACAGGGTATCAGCCCCAGCATTTT. Translating it yields CASSETGYQPQHF.

The chain employs TRBV6-2 or TRBV6-3 and TRBJ1-2; no clear D. The germline V gene has CDR1 MNHEY and CDR2 SVGEGT. With 2 bases removed from V and 4 bases from J, the gap between germline ends came to 8 bases. The CDR3 length is 13 residues. Written as DNA, the CDR3 is TGTGCCAGCAGTTACGGCAGAACCTATGGCTACACCTTC. Protein product: CASSYGRTYGYTF.

J is TRBJ1-1 and V is TRBV10-3; 9 nucleotides align to TRBD1. CDR1 and CDR2 from the germline V gene are ENHRY and SYGVKD. This CDR3 has 13 amino acids. J was trimmed by 3 bases and V by 8 bases; bases with no gene match: 4. The CDR3 reads CAIGDREDTEAFF. In DNA, the CDR3 is TGTGCCATCGGGGACAGGGAGGACACTGAAGCTTTCTTT.

The V call is TRBV5-1, the J call TRBJ1-1, with D perhaps matching TRBD1 (5 bases). CDR1 is SGHRS, CDR2 YFSETQ, per germline. V lost 0 bases and J lost 1, with 16 bases in between. The CDR3 consists of 17 residues. This chain's CDR3 is CASSLDPGGGANTEAFF. The CDR3 bases are TGCGCCAGCAGCTTGGACCCGGGGGGAGGGGCGAACACTGAAGCTTTCTTT. The whole variable domain, remainder taken from reference TRBV5-1 and TRBJ1-1, is KAGVTQTPRYLIKTRGQQVTLSCSPISGHRSVSWYQQTPGQGLQFLFEYFSETQRNKGNFPGRFSGRQFSNSRSEMNVSTLELGDSALYLCASSLDPGGGANTEAFFGQGTRLTVV.

V usage is TRBV5-5 and J usage is TRBJ2-3, with 14 bases matching TRBD2. The CDR3 extends over 18 amino acids. V was clipped by 4 bases and J by 2 bases; unmatched bases: 9. Germline lookup yields CDR1 SGHKS and CDR2 YYEKEE (reference sequence). CDR3 sequence: CASSVTSGGARTTDTQYF. CDR3 nucleotides: TGTGCCAGCAGCGTGACTAGCGGGGGGGCTCGAACCACAGATACGCAGTATTTT.

The chain employs TRBV19 and TRBJ1-2, with D unresolved. The V end was cut by 0 bases, the J end by 4 bases, with 9 bases between. The germline V gene has CDR1 LNHDA and CDR2 SQIVND (reference sequence). The CDR3 covers 14 residues. CDR3 residues: CASSIDPSLYGYTF. CDR3 nucleotides: TGTGCCAGTAGTATAGATCCGAGCCTCTATGGCTACACCTTC.

This clone appeared a single time. This chain links TRBV6-5 with TRBJ1-2; 8 bases align to TRBD1. V trimming: 6 bases; J trimming: 8 bases; junction bases outside the gene matches: 8. The length of the CDR3 is 13 residues. The germline gives CDR1 MNHEY, CDR2 SVGAGI. The CDR3 DNA reads TGTGCCAGCAGCCAGGACAGGGAGTCCGGCTACACCTTC. Translation gives CASSQDRESGYTF.

The chain combines TRBV5-6 with TRBJ2-1, with D tentatively TRBD1 (5 bases). The V gene's germline CDR1 is SGHDT and CDR2 YYEEEE. The CDR3 is made up of 15 amino acids. V lost 4 bases, J lost 3 bases, and 14 bases lay in between. The CDR3 is CASSHRQLDYNEQFF. In nucleotides, the CDR3 is TGTGCCAGCAGCCACAGACAGCTCGACTACAATGAGCAGTTCTTC. Supplemented by reference TRBV5-6 and TRBJ2-1, the full variable domain reads DAGVTQSPTHLIKTRGQQVTLRCSPKSGHDTVSWYQQALGQGPQFIFQYYEEEERQRGNFPDRFSGHQFPNYSSELNVNALLLGDSALYLCASSHRQLDYNEQFFGPGTRLTVL.

The rearrangement links TRBV6-5 to TRBJ2-2, with 9 bases lining up with TRBD1. V was pared by 6 bases and J by 6 bases, with 8 bases of the junction left unmatched. In germline, CDR1 is MNHEY, CDR2 SVGAGI. The CDR3 runs to 15 residues. This chain's CDR3 is CASRWGQGVSGELFF. The CDR3 DNA is TGTGCCAGCAGGTGGGGACAGGGAGTTTCCGGGGAGCTGTTTTTT.